A selection of T cell receptor beta chains follows, all from one sample in a study of blood T cells in healthy people across ages. TCRdb redid the calling of the 5' RACE reads with MiXCR, one entry per CDR3 protein. The table lists some 290,000 distinct CDR3 sequences, roughly 26% of them singletons, with roughly 30% in the top ten. The sample comprised blood. The receptors here all came from a woman in her seventies in good health. The CDR3 runs from the conserved cysteine through the conserved F or W. Each record gives: V gene, J gene, clone size, CDR3 protein. The listing skips clone size in some rows; elsewhere it reads once, few, many or a size class.

v_gene: TRBV7-2
j_gene: TRBJ2-7
abundance: few
CDR3aa: CASSLDRAYTYEQYF

v_gene: TRBV21-1
j_gene: .
abundance: .
CDR3aa: CANPCQGCNSTYEQYF

v_gene: TRBV5-1
j_gene: TRBJ2-3
abundance: few
CDR3aa: CASSPLAGGLTDTQYF

v_gene: TRBV28
j_gene: TRBJ1-5
abundance: many
CDR3aa: CASREGLGNQPQHF

v_gene: TRBV15
j_gene: TRBJ2-7
abundance: few
CDR3aa: CATSRDAVYEQYF

v_gene: TRBV20-1
j_gene: TRBJ2-7
abundance: .
CDR3aa: CSALSPGVYEQYF

v_gene: TRBV5-1
j_gene: .
abundance: few
CDR3aa: CASAGRGINNGEQFF

v_gene: TRBV7-8
j_gene: .
abundance: .
CDR3aa: CASSLDGKTYEQYF

v_gene: TRBV5-1
j_gene: TRBJ1-2
abundance: .
CDR3aa: CASSPDSSNYGYTF

v_gene: TRBV7-3
j_gene: TRBJ1-2
abundance: .
CDR3aa: CASSSRSQTGADYGYTF

v_gene: TRBV6-2/TRBV6-3
j_gene: TRBJ2-6
abundance: few
CDR3aa: CASNTPQGSSGANVLTF

v_gene: TRBV12-3/TRBV12-4
j_gene: TRBJ1-1
abundance: many
CDR3aa: CASSFPQLEAFF

v_gene: TRBV6-6
j_gene: .
abundance: .
CDR3aa: CASRSGLAEIYNEQFF

v_gene: TRBV25-1
j_gene: TRBJ2-1
abundance: few
CDR3aa: CASSELGRGQFF

v_gene: TRBV6-2/TRBV6-3
j_gene: TRBJ2-1
abundance: .
CDR3aa: CATLEGGPIDEQFF

v_gene: TRBV5-1
j_gene: .
abundance: few
CDR3aa: CACSLGWTGGKYEQYF

v_gene: TRBV20-1
j_gene: TRBJ1-4
abundance: few
CDR3aa: CSARDQSGNEKLFF

v_gene: TRBV7-2
j_gene: TRBJ1-1
abundance: few
CDR3aa: CASSPSFSEFAEAFF

v_gene: TRBV29-1
j_gene: TRBJ2-1
abundance: many
CDR3aa: CSGLGGGENSYNEQFF

v_gene: TRBV7-2
j_gene: .
abundance: .
CDR3aa: CASSASGPGANEQFF

v_gene: TRBV20-1
j_gene: TRBJ2-1
abundance: many
CDR3aa: CSGSGDSSSYNEQFF

v_gene: TRBV7-6
j_gene: TRBJ2-5
abundance: .
CDR3aa: CASSLAGRAEETQYF

v_gene: TRBV5-1
j_gene: TRBJ2-1
abundance: few
CDR3aa: CASSLAGTYNEQFF

v_gene: TRBV6-6
j_gene: TRBJ2-3
abundance: .
CDR3aa: CASSDTGTGDPDTQYF

v_gene: TRBV10-3
j_gene: TRBJ2-1
abundance: .
CDR3aa: CVISVAKGLGDEQFF

v_gene: TRBV29-1
j_gene: TRBJ1-2
abundance: .
CDR3aa: CSVGGTGYGSDTF

v_gene: TRBV3-1
j_gene: TRBJ2-1
abundance: many
CDR3aa: CASSQGGRAYNEQFF

v_gene: TRBV5-6
j_gene: TRBJ1-6
abundance: few
CDR3aa: CASSFGGDGSPLHF

v_gene: TRBV29-1
j_gene: TRBJ1-1
abundance: few
CDR3aa: CSVATGGTEAFF

v_gene: TRBV6-5
j_gene: TRBJ1-4
abundance: .
CDR3aa: CASSHRGGGGSQVEKLFF

v_gene: TRBV20-1
j_gene: TRBJ2-1
abundance: .
CDR3aa: CSARGTSVFNEQFF

v_gene: TRBV7-8
j_gene: TRBJ2-4
abundance: .
CDR3aa: CASSLGRGRNIQYF

v_gene: TRBV9
j_gene: TRBJ1-1
abundance: few
CDR3aa: CASASGGRQPREAFF

v_gene: TRBV6-4
j_gene: TRBJ2-1
abundance: few
CDR3aa: CASSDSTPQVHEQFF

v_gene: TRBV27
j_gene: TRBJ2-6
abundance: .
CDR3aa: CASSFLPDSLLGANVLTF

v_gene: TRBV20-1
j_gene: TRBJ2-3
abundance: few
CDR3aa: CSARDMASDTQYF

v_gene: TRBV6-1
j_gene: TRBJ1-2
abundance: few
CDR3aa: CASSEAHLGAYGYTF

v_gene: TRBV12-3/TRBV12-4
j_gene: TRBJ2-1
abundance: many
CDR3aa: CASSPPGGSIYNEQFF

v_gene: TRBV20-1
j_gene: TRBJ2-5
abundance: few
CDR3aa: CSANKGQETQYF

v_gene: TRBV7-9
j_gene: TRBJ2-1
abundance: few
CDR3aa: CASSLVTGNEQFF

v_gene: TRBV24-1
j_gene: TRBJ2-1
abundance: few
CDR3aa: CATASGYYNEQFF

v_gene: TRBV20-1
j_gene: TRBJ1-3
abundance: few
CDR3aa: CSARDSRTGGNTIYF

v_gene: TRBV4-1
j_gene: TRBJ2-7
abundance: .
CDR3aa: CASSQGTVTGLHSYEQYF

v_gene: TRBV7-2
j_gene: .
abundance: once
CDR3aa: CASATGWDETQYF